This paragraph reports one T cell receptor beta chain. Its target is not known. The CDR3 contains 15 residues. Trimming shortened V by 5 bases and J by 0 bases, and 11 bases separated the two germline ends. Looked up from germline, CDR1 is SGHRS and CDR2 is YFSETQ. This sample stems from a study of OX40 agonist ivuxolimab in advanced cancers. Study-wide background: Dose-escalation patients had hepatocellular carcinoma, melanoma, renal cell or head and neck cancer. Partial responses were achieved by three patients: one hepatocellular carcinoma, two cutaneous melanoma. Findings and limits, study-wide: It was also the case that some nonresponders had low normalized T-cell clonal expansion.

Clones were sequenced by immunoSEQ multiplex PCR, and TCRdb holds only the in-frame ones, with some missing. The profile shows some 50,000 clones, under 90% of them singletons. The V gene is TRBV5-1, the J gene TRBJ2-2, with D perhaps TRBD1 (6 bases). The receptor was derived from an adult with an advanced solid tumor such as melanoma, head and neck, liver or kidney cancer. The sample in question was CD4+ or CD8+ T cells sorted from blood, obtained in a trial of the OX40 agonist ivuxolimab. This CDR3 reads CASREQGANTGELFF. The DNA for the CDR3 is TGCGCCAGCAGAGAACAGGGAGCGAACACCGGGGAGCTGTTTTTT.